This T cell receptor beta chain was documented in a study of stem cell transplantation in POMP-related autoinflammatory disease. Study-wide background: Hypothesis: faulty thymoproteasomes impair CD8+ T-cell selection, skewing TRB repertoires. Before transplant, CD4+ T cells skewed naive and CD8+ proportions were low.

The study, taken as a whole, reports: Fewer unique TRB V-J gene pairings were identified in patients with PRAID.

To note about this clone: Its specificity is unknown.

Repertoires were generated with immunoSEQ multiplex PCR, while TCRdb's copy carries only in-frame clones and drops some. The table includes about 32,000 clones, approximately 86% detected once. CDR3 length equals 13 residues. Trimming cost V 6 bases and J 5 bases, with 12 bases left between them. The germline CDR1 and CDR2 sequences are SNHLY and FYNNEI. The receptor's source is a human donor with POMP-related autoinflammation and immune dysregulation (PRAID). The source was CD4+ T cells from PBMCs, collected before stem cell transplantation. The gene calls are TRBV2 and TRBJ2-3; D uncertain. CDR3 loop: CASSWLGEDTQYF. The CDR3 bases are TGTGCCAGCAGCTGGCTAGGTGAAGATACGCAGTATTTT.